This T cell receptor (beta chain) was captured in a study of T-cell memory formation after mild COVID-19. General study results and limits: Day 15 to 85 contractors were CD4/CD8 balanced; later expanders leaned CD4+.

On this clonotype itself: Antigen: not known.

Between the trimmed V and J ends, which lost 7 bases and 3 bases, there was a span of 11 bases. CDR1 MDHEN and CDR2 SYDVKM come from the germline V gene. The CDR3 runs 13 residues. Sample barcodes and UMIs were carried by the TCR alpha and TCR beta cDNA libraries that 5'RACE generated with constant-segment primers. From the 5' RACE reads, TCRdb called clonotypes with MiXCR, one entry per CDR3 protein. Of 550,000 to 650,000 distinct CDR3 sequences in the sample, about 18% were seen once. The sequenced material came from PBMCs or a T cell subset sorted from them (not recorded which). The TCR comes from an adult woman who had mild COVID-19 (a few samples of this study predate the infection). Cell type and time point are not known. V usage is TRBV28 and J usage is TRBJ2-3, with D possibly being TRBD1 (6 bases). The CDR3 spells CASTFRGTDTQYF. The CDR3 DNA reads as TGTGCCAGCACGTTCAGGGGTACAGATACGCAGTATTTT.